Below, 32 T cell receptor beta chains from the same sample are listed, as sequenced in a study of yellow fever vaccine responses in identical twins. TCRdb itself ran the RT-PCR reads through MiXCR, one entry per CDR3 protein. Counted here are about 1,300 distinct CDR3 sequences, around 6% occurring once; the ten biggest clones make up 8.5% to 14%. The sequencing used T cells from blood (PBMCs), unsorted or a sorted subset (not recorded which), collected before or after yellow fever vaccination (not recorded which). These receptors were taken from a woman aged 18-30 years who received the yellow fever vaccine.

By its share, this clonotype is large. This chain joins TRBV4-2 and TRBJ2-7, with D possibly matching TRBD2 (6 bases). V shed 1 base and J shed 1 base, with 8 bases lying between them. This CDR3 contains 14 residues. The V gene's germline CDR1 is LGHNA and CDR2 YNFKEQ. CDR3 residues: CASSQGGTSYEQYF. CDR3 nucleotide sequence: TGTGCCAGCAGCCAAGGGGGGACTTCCTACGAGCAGTACTTC.

About this clonotype: A read error may be the cause here, since a much bigger clone is one base away. The rearrangement links TRBV10-3 to TRBJ2-1; no reliable D call. CDR1 and CDR2 from the germline V gene are ENHRY and SYGVKD. CDR3 length: 13 amino acids. The V end lost 3 bases, the J end lost 5 bases, and 8 bases lay between the germline ends. The CDR3 sequence is CAISDNDHNEQFF. CDR3 coding DNA: TGTGCCATCAGTGATAATGACCACAATGAGCAGTTCTTC.

By share of the sample, this clonotype is medium-sized. J is TRBJ1-3 and V is TRBV9; D is unclear. The CDR3 is 17 residues long. V gave up 2 bases and J gave up 1 base, with 16 bases separating them. Germline CDR1 is SGDLS and CDR2 is YYNGEE. CDR3 protein: CASSVTIAGGSGNTIYF. The CDR3 nucleotides are TGTGCCAGCAGCGTTACCATCGCGGGAGGTTCTGGAAACACCATATATTTT. The complete variable domain, with remaining parts taken from reference TRBV9 and TRBJ1-3, reads DSGVTQTPKHLITATGQRVTLRCSPRSGDLSVYWYQQSLDQGLQFLIQYYNGEERAKGNILERFSAQQFPDLHSELNLSSLELGDSALYFCASSVTIAGGSGNTIYFGEGSWLTVV.

With respect to this clonotype: With a much larger clone just one base away, this may be a read error. The rearrangement uses TRBV29-1 and TRBJ1-4, with D tentatively TRBD1 (5 bases). The length of the CDR3 is 13 residues. Germline assignment: CDR1 SQVTM and CDR2 ANQGSEA. CDR3 nucleotides: TGCAGGGTTGCCAGGGATAATAATGAAAAACTGTTTTTT. It translates to CRVARDNNEKLFF.

This clonotype is medium-sized (0.01 to 0.1%) by share. The chain links TRBV15 to TRBJ1-2; a weak D match, TRBD1 (5 bases). Per germline, CDR1 LNHNV and CDR2 YYDKDF (reference sequence). CDR3 length: 12 amino acids. V shed 4 bases and J shed 7 bases, with 10 bases lying between them. The DNA for the CDR3 is TGTGCCACCAGCAAAGCCAGGGCTGGCTACACCTTC. Amino acid sequence: CATSKARAGYTF.

This chain joins TRBV5-1 and TRBJ2-4; the match to TRBD1 covers 10 bases. The CDR3 consists of 15 residues. The junction had 8 bases not matched to a gene; V was cut back by 5 bases and J by 6 bases. Germline CDR1 SGHRS, CDR2 YFSETQ. CDR3 amino acids: CASSPGQGIINIQYF. CDR3 nucleotides: TGCGCCAGCAGTCCGGGACAGGGGATAATAAACATTCAGTACTTC. Complete variable domain (other parts from reference TRBV5-1 and TRBJ2-4): KAGVTQTPRYLIKTRGQQVTLSCSPISGHRSVSWYQQTPGQGLQFLFEYFSETQRNKGNFPGRFSGRQFSNSRSEMNVSTLELGDSALYLCASSPGQGIINIQYFGAGTRLSVL.

By share of the sample, this clonotype is medium-sized (0.01 to 0.1%). The chain joins TRBV20-1 to TRBJ2-3; no clear D gene. The CDR3 has 15 residues. The germline V and J ends were trimmed by 0 bases and 4 bases, with 14 bases remaining between them. CDR1 DFQATT and CDR2 SNEGSKA come from the germline V gene (reference sequence). The CDR3 here is CSARDRLGKADTQYF. In nucleotides, the CDR3 is TGCAGTGCTAGAGACAGGCTTGGGAAGGCAGATACGCAGTATTTT.

This clonotype is judged medium-sized. This sequence joins TRBV24-1 and TRBJ2-7; D not resolved. The CDR3 extends over 12 amino acids. Trimming took off 4 bases at V and 7 bases at J, with 10 bases between the two ends. Germline V gene lookup returns CDR1 KGHDR and CDR2 SFDVKD. The CDR3 sequence: CATSDFLGEQYF. Written as DNA, the CDR3 is TGTGCCACCAGTGACTTCCTTGGGGAGCAGTACTTC.

V and J are TRBV11-3 and TRBJ2-7, with a weak D call TRBD2 (6 bases). With 5 bases removed from V and 3 bases from J, the gap between germline ends came to 14 bases. CDR3 length: 14 amino acids. Germline V gene sequence: CDR1 SGHNT, CDR2 YENEEA. The CDR3 nucleotides read TGTGCCAGCAGCCCCGCGGGACCTAACTACGAGCAGTACTTC. Amino acids: CASSPAGPNYEQYF.

The chain recombines TRBV5-4 with TRBJ2-7, with 9 bases matching TRBD2. Germline lookup yields CDR1 SGHNT and CDR2 YYREEE (reference sequence). The CDR3 sequence is 15 residues long. Germline trimming cut 5 bases from V and 2 bases from J; bases unmatched to any gene: 8. CDR3 DNA sequence: TGTGCCAGCAGTTTGCCTGGCGGGGGGGCCTACGAGCAGTACTTC. This translates into CASSLPGGGAYEQYF.

The V gene is TRBV4-2, the J gene TRBJ2-4; D unresolved. Deletions cut 3 bases from V and 12 bases from J, with 18 bases between. Germline loops: CDR1 LGHNA, CDR2 YNFKEQ. The CDR3 spans 14 residues. CDR3 region: CASSQNNPGWPQYF. CDR3 DNA: TGTGCCAGCAGCCAGAACAACCCGGGCTGGCCTCAGTACTTC.

This clonotype has a handful of counts. The chain is built from TRBV7-9 and TRBJ2-7, with TRBD1 matching over 7 bases. The V and J ends lost 1 base and 3 bases, in that order; junction bases with no gene match: 12. In germline, CDR1 is SEHNR, CDR2 FQNEAQ (reference sequence). This CDR3 comprises 17 residues. CDR3 loop: CASSLEAVGGTFYEQYF. Written as DNA, the CDR3 is TGTGCCAGCAGCTTAGAGGCGGTAGGGGGCACATTCTACGAGCAGTACTTC. Supplemented by reference TRBV7-9 and TRBJ2-7, the full variable domain reads DTGVSQNPRHKITKRGQNVTFRCDPISEHNRLYWYRQTLGQGPEFLTYFQNEAQLEKSRLLSDRFSAERPKGSFSTLEIQRTEQGDSAMYLCASSLEAVGGTFYEQYFGPGTRLTVT.

This clonotype was counted only a few times. This sequence joins TRBV24-1 and TRBJ1-1; D unresolved. Between the trimmed V and J ends, which lost 3 bases and 1 base, there was a span of 5 bases. CDR3 length: 13 residues. The germline V gene has CDR1 KGHDR and CDR2 SFDVKD. CDR3 sequence reads: CATSDGPNTEAFF. Written as DNA, the CDR3 is TGTGCCACCAGTGATGGGCCGAACACTGAAGCTTTCTTT.

This chain connects TRBV20-1 to TRBJ2-1, with TRBD2 matching 10 bases. This CDR3 region has 14 residues. J gave up 6 bases and V 7 bases, and 9 bases lay outside the gene matches. Looked up from germline, CDR1 is DFQATT and CDR2 is SNEGSKA (reference sequence). The CDR3 sequence is CSVPRSGGANEQFF. The CDR3, as DNA: TGCAGTGTTCCCAGGAGCGGGGGGGCCAATGAGCAGTTCTTC.

By sample share, this clonotype is large. The V gene is TRBV28, the J gene TRBJ1-2; no clear D gene. CDR1 and CDR2 from the germline V gene are MDHEN and SYDVKM. The V end lost 5 bases, the J end lost 4 bases, and 11 bases lay between the germline ends. This CDR3 has 13 residues. This chain's CDR3 is CASSGRQAYGYTF. DNA for the CDR3: TGTGCCAGCAGTGGACGCCAGGCCTATGGCTACACCTTC.

This chain links TRBV11-1 with TRBJ1-2; TRBD1 matches at 7 bases. From germline, CDR1 is SGHAT and CDR2 FQDESV (reference sequence). The CDR3 is 18 residues long. Trimming at V came to 5 bases and at J to 7 bases, leaving 22 bases not matched to a gene. The CDR3 reads CASSHQGERHEGRGGYTF. The CDR3 coding sequence is TGTGCCAGCAGCCACCAGGGGGAGAGACACGAAGGGAGAGGTGGCTACACCTTC. The complete variable domain, with remaining parts taken from reference TRBV11-1 and TRBJ1-2, reads EAEVAQSPRYKITEKSQAVAFWCDPISGHATLYWYRQILGQGPELLVQFQDESVVDDSQLPKDRFSAERLKGVDSTLKIQPAELGDSAMYLCASSHQGERHEGRGGYTFGSGTRLTVV.

Judged by abundance, this clonotype is large. The rearrangement uses TRBV12-3 or TRBV12-4 and TRBJ2-7; D gene uncertain. V was clipped by 7 bases and J by 7 bases, with 17 bases between them. The CDR3 runs 13 residues. The CDR3 DNA reads TGTGCCAGCAACGAAGGACCCGCCGGGGAGCAGTACTTC. Its protein is CASNEGPAGEQYF.

The V and J genes are TRBV5-1 and TRBJ2-1; D uncertain. Deletions cut 4 bases from V and 5 bases from J, with 16 bases between. The CDR3 totals 15 residues. Germline V lookup: CDR1 SGHRS, CDR2 YFSETQ. CDR3 sequence: CASSPGSGRDNEQFF. As DNA, the CDR3 is TGCGCCAGCAGCCCCGGTTCGGGCCGAGACAATGAGCAGTTCTTC.

The rearrangement uses TRBV27 and TRBJ2-6; TRBD1 matches 7 bases. There are 16 residues in the CDR3. The V gene's germline CDR1 is MNHEY and CDR2 SMNVEV (reference sequence). J gave up 4 bases and V 6 bases, and 9 bases lay outside the gene matches. CDR3 sequence: CASRSITGAGANVLTF. The CDR3 coding sequence is TGTGCCAGCAGATCCATCACAGGGGCCGGGGCCAACGTCCTGACTTTC.

Of note for this clonotype: One end of the junction varies from germline; a read error may be responsible. J is TRBJ2-4 and V is TRBV11-3, with TRBD1 matching over 7 bases. The CDR3 loop spans 12 amino acids. CDR1 is SGHNT, CDR2 YENEEA, per germline. The CDR3 protein is CASSPPTGHQRF. In nucleotides, the CDR3 is TGTGCCAGCAGCCCCCCGACAGGGCACCAGCGGTTC. The full variable domain, rest sourced from reference TRBV11-3 and TRBJ2-4, is EAGVVQSPRYKIIEKKQPVAFWCNPISGHNTLYWYLQNLGQGPELLIRYENEEAVDDSQLPKDRFSAERLKGVDSTLKIQPAELGDSAVYLCASSPPTGHQRFGAGTRLSVL.

This clonotype has more than one count but fewer than ten. The chain joins TRBV27 to TRBJ2-7, with 12 bases lining up with TRBD1. In germline, CDR1 is MNHEY, CDR2 SMNVEV (reference sequence). With V trimmed by 4 bases and J by 4 bases, 2 bases remained unmatched. This CDR3 has 14 amino acids. The CDR3 DNA follows: TGTGCCAGCAGTTCGGGACAGGGGGCTTACGAGCAGTACTTC. The encoded protein is CASSSGQGAYEQYF.

This clonotype ranks as large. This rearrangement joins TRBV4-3 to TRBJ2-5; perhaps TRBD1 as D (6 bases). Looked up from germline, CDR1 is LGHNA and CDR2 is YSLEER. The CDR3 is 15 amino acids. V lost 4 bases and J lost 5, with 17 bases in between. CDR3 amino acids: CASSRGTPSRETQYF. As DNA, the CDR3 is TGCGCCAGCAGCCGGGGGACACCAAGTCGGGAGACCCAGTACTTC.

About this clonotype itself: A clone one base away is much larger, so this may be a read error. The genes are TRBV11-3 and TRBJ2-1; tentative D call: TRBD2 (5 bases). The germline CDR1 and CDR2 sequences are SGHNT and YENEEA. The ends were cut back, 9 bases at V and 4 bases at J, with 19 bases in the middle. The CDR3 covers 15 residues. The chain's CDR3 is CARSRAPSGYNEQFF. CDR3 sequence (DNA): TGTGCCAGGAGCAGAGCCCCCTCGGGGTACAATGAGCAGTTCTTC.

This clonotype is large in the sample. CDR3 DNA: TGTGCCAGCAGCCAAGAGAGGTCCGGGTCCGAGCAGTACTTC. Protein sequence: CASSQERSGSEQYF. The chain is built from TRBV4-2 and TRBJ2-7; D is ambiguous. The germline V gene has CDR1 LGHNA and CDR2 YNFKEQ. CDR3 length equals 14 residues. V dropped 0 bases and J dropped 6 bases, with 12 bases sitting between them.

Relative to its sample, this clonotype is medium-sized. V is TRBV12-3 or TRBV12-4 and J is TRBJ2-7; 8 bases agree with TRBD1. There are 15 residues in the CDR3. J gave up 2 bases and V 4 bases, and 7 bases lay outside the gene matches. Here the CDR3 DNA reads TGTGCCAGCAGTTCGACCGGGACAGGAACCTACGAGCAGTACTTC. Protein sequence: CASSSTGTGTYEQYF.

This clonotype is large (0.1 to 1%) in the sample. The V gene is TRBV7-2, the J gene TRBJ1-6; TRBD1 is a possible D gene (5 bases). The CDR3 spans 15 residues. With 6 bases removed from V and 9 bases from J, the gap between germline ends came to 18 bases. Germline V gene data show CDR1 as SGHTA and CDR2 as FQGNSA. CDR3 sequence reads: CASSYSQRRGSPLHF. CDR3 DNA sequence: TGTGCCAGCAGTTACAGTCAGCGTAGGGGTTCACCCCTCCACTTT. Full variable domain (remainder filled in from reference TRBV7-2 and TRBJ1-6): GAGVSQSPSNKVTEKGKDVELRCDPISGHTALYWYRQSLGQGLEFLIYFQGNSAPDKSGLPSDRFSAERTGGSVSTLTIQRTQQEDSAVYLCASSYSQRRGSPLHFGNGTRLTVT.

The V call is TRBV5-1, the J call TRBJ1-5; 12 bases fit TRBD1. Trimming removed 4 bases from V and 0 bases from J; junction bases left unmatched: 5. The CDR3 has 17 residues. Germline CDR1 is SGHRS and CDR2 is YFSETQ. CDR3 nucleotide sequence: TGCGCCAGCAGCCCGGGACAGGGGGCCGGTAGCAATCAGCCCCAGCATTTT. Protein sequence: CASSPGQGAGSNQPQHF.

This clonotype counts as medium-sized. The rearrangement uses TRBV7-2 and TRBJ2-1; TRBD2 matches at 8 bases. Germline V lookup: CDR1 SGHTA, CDR2 FQGNSA. Losses at the gene ends were 9 bases for V and 7 bases for J; bases not matched to a gene: 14. This CDR3 spans 15 amino acids. The DNA of the CDR3 is TGTGCCAGTACCACAGCCGGGACTAGTTATAATGAGCAGTTCTTC. This gives the protein CASTTAGTSYNEQFF.

This clonotype was counted only a few times. The rearrangement joins TRBV18 to TRBJ2-1; D is tentatively TRBD1 or TRBD2 (5 bases each). The CDR3 is 16 residues long. Germline V gene data show CDR1 as KGHSH and CDR2 as LQKENI. V shed 4 bases and J shed 8 bases, with 21 bases lying between them. CDR3 loop: CASSLPSGPRGDEQFF. CDR3 DNA: TGTGCCAGCTCACTTCCGTCGGGACCACGGGGCGATGAGCAGTTCTTC.

The CDR3 reads CASSQGQTSYGYTF. Here the CDR3 DNA reads TGTGCCAGCAGCCAGGGGCAGACGTCCTATGGCTACACCTTC. The chain links TRBV14 to TRBJ1-2; D is perhaps TRBD1 (5 bases). The V gene's germline CDR1 is SGHDN and CDR2 FVKESK. Trimming removed 3 bases at V and 4 bases at J, with 12 bases between. CDR3 length: 14 amino acids.

This clonotype has a handful of counts. Here the CDR3 reads CASSPTSGVRDTQYF. CDR3 in DNA: TGTGCCAGCAGCCCCACTAGCGGGGTGAGAGATACGCAGTATTTT. The chain combines TRBV11-3 with TRBJ2-3; TRBD2 aligns across 10 bases. The ends lost 5 bases at V and 5 bases at J; junction bases unmatched: 7. From germline, CDR1 is SGHNT and CDR2 YENEEA. The CDR3 extends over 15 amino acids.

This clonotype came up a few times. The rearrangement links TRBV15 to TRBJ1-6, with unresolved D. Germline CDR1 and CDR2: LNHNV and YYDKDF (reference sequence). The CDR3 totals 15 residues. Trimming removed 0 bases at V and 10 bases at J, with 13 bases between. The CDR3 sequence is CATSRDGALGSPLHF. The DNA for the CDR3 is TGTGCCACCAGCAGAGATGGCGCGCTCGGCTCACCCCTCCACTTT. Drawing the rest from reference TRBV15 and TRBJ1-6, the complete variable domain is DAMVIQNPRYQVTQFGKPVTLSCSQTLNHNVMYWYQQKSSQAPKLLFHYYDKDFNNEADTPDNFQSRRPNTSFCFLDIRSPGLGDTAMYLCATSRDGALGSPLHFGNGTRLTVT.